This entry concerns a single T cell receptor (beta chain). These data originate in a study of blood T cell repertoires in COVID-19. Clones were read by immunoSEQ multiplex PCR, and TCRdb kept only the in-frame ones, dropping some. The table lists 85,000 to 100,000 clones, 90% of them singletons. The CDR3 is made up of 14 amino acids. Trimming pared 6 bases from V and 2 bases from J, leaving 13 bases between. Germline CDR1 MNHEY, CDR2 SVGAGI. The sequenced material came from peripheral blood. This sequence originates from a man aged 60 to 75 with acute or convalescent COVID-19. The chain uses TRBV6-5 and TRBJ1-1; no clear D. The CDR3 reads CASSRTPANTEAFF. CDR3 bases: TGTGCCAGCAGCCGAACACCTGCCAACACTGAAGCTTTCTTT.